Each of the 14 T cell receptor beta chains below was sequenced from the same sample in a study of blood T cell repertoires in COVID-19. The data were produced by immunoSEQ multiplex PCR, yet TCRdb's version contains in-frame clones alone and is incomplete. The repertoire holds more than 95,000 clones, with about 74% as singletons. The sample comprised peripheral blood. Source of these receptors: a man aged 60 to 75 with acute or convalescent COVID-19.

V usage is TRBV6-6 and J usage is TRBJ1-5; TRBD1 might be the D (5 bases). The length of the CDR3 is 12 residues. Trimming stripped 6 bases from V and 3 bases from J, with 6 bases between. Germline CDR1 reads MNHNY; CDR2 reads SVGAGI (reference sequence). CDR3 in amino acids: CASSRDNQPQHF. The CDR3, as DNA: TGTGCCAGCAGCAGGGACAATCAGCCCCAGCATTTT.

The table lists this clone with a count of one. The chain links TRBV27 to TRBJ1-2; D gene uncertain. There are 13 residues in the CDR3. Germline CDR1 MNHEY, CDR2 SMNVEV (reference sequence). With 5 bases removed from V and 0 bases from J, the gap between germline ends came to 7 bases. CDR3 amino acids: CASSVRANYGYTF. The CDR3 DNA reads TGTGCCAGCAGTGTCCGGGCTAACTATGGCTACACCTTC.

This clone has just a few counts. V gene TRBV6-5 combines with J gene TRBJ2-7, with 12 bases lining up with TRBD2. CDR3 length equals 14 residues. Germline V lookup: CDR1 MNHEY, CDR2 SVGAGI. V was pared by 8 bases and J by 1 base, with 3 bases of the junction left unmatched. In nucleotides, the CDR3 is TGTGCCAGCGAGCTAGCGGGAGGGTCCTACGAGCAGTACTTC. Protein sequence: CASELAGGSYEQYF.

As for this clone: One junction end disagrees with the germline gene, perhaps due to a read error. The chain links TRBV19 to TRBJ1-1; D is perhaps TRBD1 (5 bases). The length of the CDR3 is 14 residues. CDR1 is LNHDA and CDR2 is SQIVND in the germline V gene (reference sequence). CDR3 sequence (DNA): TGTACCAGTAGTACCCGACAGTTGAACACTGAAGCTTTCTTT. Protein product: CTSSTRQLNTEAFF.

The chain joins TRBV6-5 to TRBJ2-5; D possibly corresponds to TRBD2 (6 bases). This CDR3 spans 12 amino acids. The germline CDR1 and CDR2 sequences are MNHEY and SVGAGI. V lost 6 bases, J lost 5 bases, and 10 bases lay in between. The CDR3 region is CASRGGRETQYF. The CDR3 nucleotides are TGTGCCAGCAGAGGAGGGCGGGAGACCCAGTACTTC.

The J gene is TRBJ1-1, the V gene TRBV12-5, with no clear D. Trimming pared 0 bases from V and 11 bases from J, leaving 4 bases between. The germline gives CDR1 LGHNT, CDR2 FRNRAP. The CDR3 length is 10 residues. The CDR3 loop reads CASGLVTAFF. The CDR3 DNA follows: TGTGCTAGTGGTTTGGTAACTGCTTTCTTT. Looking up the rest from reference TRBV12-5 and TRBJ1-1 gives the full variable domain: DARVTQTPRHKVTEMGQEVTMRCQPILGHNTVFWYRQTMMQGLELLAYFRNRAPLDDSGMPKDRFSAEMPDATLATLKIQPSEPRDSAVYFCASGLVTAFFGQGTRLTVV.

V and J are TRBV9 and TRBJ1-2; no clear D gene. The V gene's germline CDR1 is SGDLS and CDR2 YYNGEE. The V end lost 4 bases, the J end lost 3 bases, and 19 bases lay between the germline ends. This CDR3 has 16 residues. The CDR3 DNA reads as TGTGCCAGCAGCTCCAGCCAGGCACGACCGGACTATGGCTACACCTTC. Translating it yields CASSSSQARPDYGYTF.

This chain joins TRBV6-5 and TRBJ1-2; 9 bases line up with TRBD1. The V gene end was trimmed by 4 bases and the J gene end by 4 bases; junction bases not matched to a gene: 7. Germline V CDR1 and CDR2: MNHEY, SVGAGI. The CDR3 runs 15 residues. The DNA of the CDR3 is TGTGCCAGCAGTTTAGGACAGGGGTTTATCTATGGCTACACCTTC. Translation: CASSLGQGFIYGYTF.

The V and J genes are TRBV5-6 and TRBJ1-2; D ambiguous. Germline assignment: CDR1 SGHDT and CDR2 YYEEEE. V was cut by 0 bases and J by 7 bases, with 10 bases left in between. The CDR3 loop spans 13 amino acids. CDR3 in amino acids: CASSLGVIGGYTF. The CDR3, as DNA: TGTGCCAGCAGCTTGGGCGTGATCGGTGGCTACACCTTC.

The chain couples TRBV2 to TRBJ1-1; 9 bases agree with TRBD1. The V and J ends lost 4 bases and 1 base, in that order; junction bases with no gene match: 7. Germline-derived CDR1 and CDR2 are SNHLY and FYNNEI. The CDR3 loop spans 16 amino acids. The DNA for the CDR3 is TGTGCCAGCAGTGGGGGGACAGGGAGCCCGAACACTGAAGCTTTCTTT. Translating it yields CASSGGTGSPNTEAFF.

The J gene is TRBJ2-7, the V gene TRBV4-1; D is possibly TRBD2 (5 bases). CDR1 MGHRA and CDR2 YSYEKL come from the germline V gene. V gave up 5 bases and J gave up 9 bases, with 17 bases separating them. The CDR3 is 13 amino acids. The CDR3 loop reads CASSWSGRSGQYF. The CDR3 region has the DNA TGCGCCAGCAGCTGGAGCGGCCGAAGTGGGCAGTACTTC.

V usage is TRBV5-1 and J usage is TRBJ2-1, with a possible D match to TRBD1 (5 bases). Looked up from germline, CDR1 is SGHRS and CDR2 is YFSETQ. Trimming left V 4 bases short and J 12 bases short, with 20 bases between. CDR3 size: 14 residues. This chain's CDR3 is CASSPGQRGRAQFF. CDR3 DNA sequence: TGCGCCAGCAGCCCCGGACAAAGAGGAAGGGCGCAGTTCTTC.

This clone appeared a single time. The gene calls are TRBV24-1 and TRBJ2-1; D is undetermined. The V gene lost 0 bases and the J gene lost 4 bases, with 15 bases spanning the gap. The CDR3 has 17 residues. CDR1 and CDR2 from the germline V gene are KGHDR and SFDVKD. CDR3 sequence (DNA): TGTGCCACCAGTGATTTGCACACTCTGTCAGGATACAATGAGCAGTTCTTC. It is translated as CATSDLHTLSGYNEQFF.

The gene calls are TRBV4-2 and TRBJ1-1; D unresolved. In germline, CDR1 is LGHNA, CDR2 YNFKEQ. V lost 4 bases and J 5 bases, leaving 17 bases between the germline ends. The CDR3 is 15 amino acids. The CDR3 DNA is TGTGCCAGCAGCCCTGCTGATTGGCGCGGGACTGAAGCTTTCTTT. This encodes CASSPADWRGTEAFF.